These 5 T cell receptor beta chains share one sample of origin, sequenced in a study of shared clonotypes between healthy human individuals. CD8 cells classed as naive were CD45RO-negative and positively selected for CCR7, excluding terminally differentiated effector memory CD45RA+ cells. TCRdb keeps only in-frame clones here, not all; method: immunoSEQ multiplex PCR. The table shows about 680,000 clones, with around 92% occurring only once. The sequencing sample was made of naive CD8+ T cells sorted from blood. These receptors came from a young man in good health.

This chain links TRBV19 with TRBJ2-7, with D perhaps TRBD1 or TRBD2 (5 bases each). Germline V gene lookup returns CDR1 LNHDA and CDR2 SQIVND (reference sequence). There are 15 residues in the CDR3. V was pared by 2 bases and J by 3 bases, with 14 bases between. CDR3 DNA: TGTGCCAGTAGTATATACGGGACGGCATACTACGAGCAGTACTTC. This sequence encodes CASSIYGTAYYEQYF.

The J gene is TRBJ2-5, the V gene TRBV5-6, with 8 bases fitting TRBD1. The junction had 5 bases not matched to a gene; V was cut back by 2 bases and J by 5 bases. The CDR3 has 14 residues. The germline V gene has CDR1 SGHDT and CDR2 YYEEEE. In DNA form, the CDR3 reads TGTGCCAGCAGCTTCGAAACAGGGGGTGAGACCCAGTACTTC. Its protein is CASSFETGGETQYF. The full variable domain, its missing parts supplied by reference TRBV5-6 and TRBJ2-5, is DAGVTQSPTHLIKTRGQQVTLRCSPKSGHDTVSWYQQALGQGPQFIFQYYEEEERQRGNFPDRFSGHQFPNYSSELNVNALLLGDSALYLCASSFETGGETQYFGPGTRLLVL.

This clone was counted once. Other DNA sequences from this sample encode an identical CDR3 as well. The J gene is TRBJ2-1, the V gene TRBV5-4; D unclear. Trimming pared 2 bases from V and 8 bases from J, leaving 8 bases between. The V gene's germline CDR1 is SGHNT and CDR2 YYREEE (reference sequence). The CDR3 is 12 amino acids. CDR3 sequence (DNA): TGTGCCAGCAGCTTTGGTGGCGATGAGCAGTTCTTC. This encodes CASSFGGDEQFF. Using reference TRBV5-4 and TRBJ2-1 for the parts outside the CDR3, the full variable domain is ETGVTQSPTHLIKTRGQQVTLRCSSQSGHNTVSWYQQALGQGPQFIFQYYREEENGRGNFPPRFSGLQFPNYSSELNVNALELDDSALYLCASSFGGDEQFFGPGTRLTVL.

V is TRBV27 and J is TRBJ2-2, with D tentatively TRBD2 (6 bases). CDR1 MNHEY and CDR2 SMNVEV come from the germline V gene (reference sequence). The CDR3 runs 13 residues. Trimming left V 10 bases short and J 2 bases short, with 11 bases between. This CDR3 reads CATAEGNTGELFF. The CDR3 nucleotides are TGTGCCACCGCGGAGGGAAACACCGGGGAGCTGTTTTTT.

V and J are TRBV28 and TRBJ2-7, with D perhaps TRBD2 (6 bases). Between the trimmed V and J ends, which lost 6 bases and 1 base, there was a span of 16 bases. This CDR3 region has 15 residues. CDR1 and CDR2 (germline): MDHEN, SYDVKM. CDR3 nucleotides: TGTGCCAGCAGCGTCGGGGGAAGTGGGTCCTACGAGCAGTACTTC. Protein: CASSVGGSGSYEQYF.